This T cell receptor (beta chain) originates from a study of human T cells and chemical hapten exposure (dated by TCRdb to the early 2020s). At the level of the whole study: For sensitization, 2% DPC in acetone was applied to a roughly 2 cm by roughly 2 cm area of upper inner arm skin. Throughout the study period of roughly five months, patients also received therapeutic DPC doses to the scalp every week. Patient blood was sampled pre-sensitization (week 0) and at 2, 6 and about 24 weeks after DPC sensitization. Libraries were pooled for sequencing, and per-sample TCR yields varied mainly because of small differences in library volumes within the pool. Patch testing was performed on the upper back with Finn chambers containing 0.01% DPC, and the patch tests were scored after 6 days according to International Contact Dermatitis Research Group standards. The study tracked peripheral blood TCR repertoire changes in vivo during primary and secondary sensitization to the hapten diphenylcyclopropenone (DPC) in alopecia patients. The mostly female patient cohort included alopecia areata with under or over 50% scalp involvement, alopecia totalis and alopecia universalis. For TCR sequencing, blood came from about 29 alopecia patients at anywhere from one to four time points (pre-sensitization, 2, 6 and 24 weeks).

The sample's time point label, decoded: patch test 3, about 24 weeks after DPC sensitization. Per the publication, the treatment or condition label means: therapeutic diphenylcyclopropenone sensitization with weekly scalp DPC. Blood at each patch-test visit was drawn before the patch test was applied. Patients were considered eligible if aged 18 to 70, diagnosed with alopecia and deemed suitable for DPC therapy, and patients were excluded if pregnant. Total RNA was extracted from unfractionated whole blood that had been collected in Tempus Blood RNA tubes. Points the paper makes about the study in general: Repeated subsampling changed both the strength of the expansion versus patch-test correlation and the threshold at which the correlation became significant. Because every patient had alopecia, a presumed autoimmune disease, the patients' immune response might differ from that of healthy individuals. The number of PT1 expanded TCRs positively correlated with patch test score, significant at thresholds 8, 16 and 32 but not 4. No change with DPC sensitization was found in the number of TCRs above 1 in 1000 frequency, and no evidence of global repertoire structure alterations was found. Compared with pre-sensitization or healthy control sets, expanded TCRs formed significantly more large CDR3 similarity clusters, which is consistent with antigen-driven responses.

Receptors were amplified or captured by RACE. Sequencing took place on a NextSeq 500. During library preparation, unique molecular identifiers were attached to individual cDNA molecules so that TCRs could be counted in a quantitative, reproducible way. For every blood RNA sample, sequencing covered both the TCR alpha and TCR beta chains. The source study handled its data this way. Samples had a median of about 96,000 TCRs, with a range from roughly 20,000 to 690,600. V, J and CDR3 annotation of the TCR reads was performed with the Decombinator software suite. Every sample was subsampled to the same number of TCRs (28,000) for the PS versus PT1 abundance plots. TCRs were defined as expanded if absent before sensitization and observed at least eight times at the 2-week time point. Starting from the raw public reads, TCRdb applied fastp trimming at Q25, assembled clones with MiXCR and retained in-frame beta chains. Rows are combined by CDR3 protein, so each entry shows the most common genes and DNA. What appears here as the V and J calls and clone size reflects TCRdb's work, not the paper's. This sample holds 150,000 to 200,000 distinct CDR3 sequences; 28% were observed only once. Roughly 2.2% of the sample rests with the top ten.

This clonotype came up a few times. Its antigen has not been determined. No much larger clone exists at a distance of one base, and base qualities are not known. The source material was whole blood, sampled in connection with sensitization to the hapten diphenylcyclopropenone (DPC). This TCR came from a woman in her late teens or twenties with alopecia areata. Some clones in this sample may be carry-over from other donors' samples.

The CDR3 region has the sequence CASSQGFQGSRSGYTF. The sequenced DNA is TGTGCCAGCAGCCAAGGATTCCAGGGAAGCCGGAGTGGCTACACCTTC. In this chain, TRBV4-2 is recombined with TRBJ1-2; the D region possibly corresponds to TRBD1 (5 bases align). V and J are truncated by 1 base and 7 bases respectively, leaving an intervening sequence of 19 bases. Based on the germline V gene, the CDR1 and CDR2 sequences are LGHNA and YNFKEQ. From the cysteine through the phenylalanine, the CDR3 covers 16 amino acids. Only the CDR3 region is kept as DNA, spanning 48 bases read in frame from base 1.